Listed below are T cell receptor beta chains from one sample, sequenced in a study of control samples from healthy donors and cancer patients. The data were produced by immunoSEQ multiplex PCR, yet TCRdb's version contains in-frame clones alone and is incomplete. The sample lists around 45,000 clones, 60% to 80% seen once, with 17% in the top ten. The specimen sequenced was formalin-fixed, paraffin-embedded tissue. The receptors derive from a male donor with melanoma. Both conserved end residues are part of each CDR3. The D gene is left open where the match is weak. Some rows mark clone size as missing; the rest say once, few, many or name a class of expanded clone.

j_gene,v_gene,abundance,len,d_gene,CDR3nt,CDR3aa
TRBJ2-3,TRBV29-1,medium-sized,16,-,TGCAGCGTTGAAATGCCCGGGCTGGAAGTCACAGATACGCAGTATTTT,CSVEMPGLEVTDTQYF
TRBJ2-7,TRBV13,-,13,-,TGTGCCAGCAGCCCTAGGGGAAGGGTAGAGCAGTACTTC,CASSPRGRVEQYF
TRBJ2-3,TRBV7-8,-,16,TRBD1,TGTGCCAGCAGCCAGTGGCCGGGACAGGGGAAAGATACGCAGTATTTT,CASSQWPGQGKDTQYF
TRBJ2-6,TRBV10-3,-,18,TRBD2,TGTGCCATCAGTACCGGGACTAGCGGGAACTCTGGGGCCAACGTCCTGACTTTC,CAISTGTSGNSGANVLTF
TRBJ2-7,TRBV6-5,-,14,-,TGTGCCAGCAGTCCCGGTAGGTCAACCCGCGAGCAGTACTTC,CASSPGRSTREQYF
TRBJ2-5,TRBV7-8,-,15,-,TGTGCCAGCAGCTACCTGGATGGCAGTCAAGAGACCCAGTACTTC,CASSYLDGSQETQYF
TRBJ2-5,TRBV6-5,-,14,-,TGTGCCAGCAGTTACGGGGGAGGGGGAGAGACCCAGTACTTC,CASSYGGGGETQYF
TRBJ1-3,TRBV6-2/TRBV6-3,-,13,-,TGTGCCAGCAGTTACCTCTCTGGAAACACCATATATTTT,CASSYLSGNTIYF
TRBJ2-3,TRBV21-1,many,17,-,TGTGCCAGCGGCAGAAACAGAGCGGGAGGCCTCACAGATACGCAGTATTTT,CASGRNRAGGLTDTQYF
TRBJ2-1,TRBV28,once,18,TRBD2,TGTGCCAGCAGTTCCTGGGGGCTAGCGGGAGAATTAGGTGCTGAGCAGTTCTTC,CASSSWGLAGELGAEQFF
TRBJ2-1,TRBV25-1,-,16,TRBD2,TGTGCCAGCAGTGAATTAAGAAGCGGGAGTGGCAATGAGCAGTTCTTC,CASSELRSGSGNEQFF
TRBJ2-5,TRBV5-1,-,17,-,TGCGCCAGCAGCTTGGCGCAATCCAGCTTGTACCAAGAGACCCAGTACTTC,CASSLAQSSLYQETQYF
TRBJ1-4,TRBV11-2,-,15,-,TGTGCCAGCAGCTTAGGCCCGGGAACTAATGAAAAACTGTTTTTT,CASSLGPGTNEKLFF
TRBJ2-2,TRBV28,-,16,-,TGTGCCAGCACTAGAGCCGGACTCGTTAACACCGGGGAGCTGTTTTTT,CASTRAGLVNTGELFF
TRBJ1-6,TRBV5-6,-,14,TRBD1,TGTGCCAGCACCGGGGACAGCGGTAATTCACCCCTCCACTTT,CASTGDSGNSPLHF
TRBJ1-6,TRBV2,-,13,-,TGTGCCAGCAGTGAAAAAGGTCCGTTCACCCTCCACTTT,CASSEKGPFTLHF
TRBJ2-1,TRBV18,-,17,TRBD2,TGTGCCAGCTCACCACGAGCGGGAGCGAGCTCCTACAATGAGCAGTTCTTC,CASSPRAGASSYNEQFF
TRBJ1-2,TRBV28,-,12,-,TGTGCCAGCTCCCCTTGGGGGGATGGCTACACCTTC,CASSPWGDGYTF
TRBJ2-5,TRBV14,-,12,-,TGTGCCAGCAGCCAAGAGGGGGAGACCCAGTACTTC,CASSQEGETQYF
TRBJ1-2,TRBV27,-,15,TRBD1,TGTGCCAGCAGTCACGGGGACAGGGTCGGGGATGGCTACACCTTC,CASSHGDRVGDGYTF
TRBJ2-7,TRBV18,few,15,-,TGTGCCAGCTCACTAATCGCAGAATCCTCCTACGAGCAGTACTTC,CASSLIAESSYEQYF
TRBJ2-1,TRBV27,few,16,TRBD2,TGTGCCAGCAGCACAGGACGACTAGCGGGGTACAATGAGCAGTTCTTC,CASSTGRLAGYNEQFF
TRBJ2-1,TRBV27,-,14,TRBD2,TGTGCCAGCGGGGGGACTAGCGTTTACAATGAGCAGTTCTTC,CASGGTSVYNEQFF
TRBJ1-4,TRBV2,once,14,-,TGTGCCAGCAGGAAACAGGGAGGAGGTGAAAAACTGTTTTTT,CASRKQGGGEKLFF
TRBJ2-3,TRBV21-1,-,18,-,TGTGCCAGCAGCAAAGCGGGAGGGACCCTTAAGTCCACAGATACGCAGTATTTT,CASSKAGGTLKSTDTQYF
TRBJ2-1,TRBV11-2,few,14,-,TGTGCCAGCAGCAACCCCGAAACCTACAATGAGCAGTTCTTC,CASSNPETYNEQFF
TRBJ2-1,TRBV30,-,15,TRBD1,TGTGCCTGGAGCCCCGGGACAGGGTTCTACAATGAGCAGTTCTTC,CAWSPGTGFYNEQFF
TRBJ2-1,TRBV28,medium-sized,15,TRBD1,TGTGCCAGCAGTTTCGGACAGGTCGCCTACAATGAGCAGTTCTTC,CASSFGQVAYNEQFF
TRBJ2-2,TRBV7-3,-,14,-,TGTGCCAGCAGCCTCGTTGCGTGGACCGGGGAGCTGTTTTTT,CASSLVAWTGELFF
TRBJ2-1,TRBV24-1,-,17,-,TGTGCCACCAGTGATTTGGGGGGGGCCGCGGGGTACAATCAGCAGTTCTTC,CATSDLGGAAGYNQQFF
TRBJ2-5,TRBV27,-,15,-,TGTGCCAGCAGTCGCCAGGCTAGGATCCAAGAGACCCAGTACTTC,CASSRQARIQETQYF
TRBJ2-7,TRBV4-1,-,15,-,TGCGCCAGCAGCCAAGAAGGCAGCAGCTCCTACGAGCAGTACTTC,CASSQEGSSSYEQYF
TRBJ2-2,TRBV5-5,-,19,TRBD1,TGTGCCAGCAGCTCCCTTATGGGACAGGGGAGAAAGAACACCGGGGAGCTGTTTTTT,CASSSLMGQGRKNTGELFF
TRBJ2-5,TRBV28,once,13,-,TGTGCCAGCGCACAGGCCCCGGGTCAGACCCAGTACTTC,CASAQAPGQTQYF
TRBJ2-7,TRBV2,-,12,-,TGTGCCAGCACCCGGTCCAGGTACGAGCAGTACTTC,CASTRSRYEQYF
TRBJ1-6,TRBV28,-,17,TRBD1,TGTGCCACCGGACAGGCAACATACTCACCTCATGATTCACCCCTCCACTTT,CATGQATYSPHDSPLHF
TRBJ1-1,TRBV20-1,-,14,-,TGCAGTGCTAGTCCGGGACGGCTAAACACTGAAGCTTTCTTT,CSASPGRLNTEAFF
TRBJ1-1,TRBV29-1,few,11,-,TGCAGCGTAGAGGGGGGAGGGTACGCTTTCTTT,CSVEGGGYAFF
TRBJ2-1,TRBV5-8,few,17,-,TGTGCCAGCAGCTTGGTGAAGTGGTTCCTTACATACAATGAGCAGTTCTTC,CASSLVKWFLTYNEQFF
TRBJ2-5,TRBV6-5,large,14,-,TGTGCCAGCAGTTACGTCCCGGGGTTGGAGACCCAGTACTTC,CASSYVPGLETQYF
TRBJ1-4,TRBV4-2,-,15,-,TGTGCCAGCAGCCAAGAGAGGCAGGCCAATGAAAAACTGTTTTTT,CASSQERQANEKLFF
TRBJ1-4,TRBV6-5,-,12,TRBD1,TGTGCCAGCCGGGACAGCAATGAAAAACTGTTTTTT,CASRDSNEKLFF
TRBJ1-1,TRBV19,-,14,-,TGTGCCAGTAGTATGGGGGAGACTTATGACGAAGCTTTCTTT,CASSMGETYDEAFF
TRBJ2-2,TRBV5-1,-,17,TRBD2,TGCGCCAGCAGCTTGGGGGTTTCTAGCGGGAGGACCGGGGAGCTGTTTTTT,CASSLGVSSGRTGELFF
TRBJ2-5,TRBV7-9,-,11,-,TGTGCCAGCAGCTTACAGGAGACCCAGTACTTC,CASSLQETQYF